These 25 T cell receptor beta chains came from one sample sequenced in a study of T cells after yellow fever vaccination (dated by TCRdb to about 2019). Receptor amplification or capture employed 5' RACE. Instrument on record: Illumina HiSeq 2500. The public reads were quality trimmed at Q25 with fastp and then assembled into clones with MiXCR by TCRdb, keeping productive beta chains. CDR3 protein sequences are deduplicated, and each keeps its most common genes and DNA. For this sample the table gives over 120,000 distinct CDR3 sequences, of which under 7% were detected only once. Under 0.7% of the sample rests with the top ten. In light of the paper, this sample's treatment or condition label describes: live attenuated yellow fever vaccine strain. The sample in question was CD4+ T cells sorted from PBMCs, obtained 10 days after the yellow fever booster vaccination. These receptors all stem from a man aged 30 to 45 who received the YFV17D yellow fever vaccine.

Ten or more counts support this clonotype. The chain is built from TRBV7-3 and TRBJ1-1; possibly TRBD1 for D (6 bases). The CDR3 has 14 residues. Germline lookup yields CDR1 SGHTA and CDR2 FQGTGA. V lost 1 base to trimming and J lost 6 bases, with 12 bases between them. The CDR3 here is CASSLKGDSAEAFF. CDR3 coding DNA: TGTGCCAGCAGCTTAAAGGGGGATTCAGCTGAAGCTTTCTTT.

At least ten counts were recorded for this clonotype. The rearrangement uses TRBV18 and TRBJ2-7; 11 nucleotides line up with TRBD2. J was trimmed by 4 bases and V by 4 bases; bases with no gene match: 3. The CDR3 has 14 residues. Germline V CDR1 and CDR2: KGHSH, LQKENI. This CDR3 is CASSRSGREYEQYF. In nucleotides, the CDR3 is TGTGCCAGCTCACGTAGCGGGAGGGAGTACGAGCAGTACTTC. Full variable domain (remainder filled in from reference TRBV18 and TRBJ2-7): NAGVMQNPRHLVRRRGQEARLRCSPMKGHSHVYWYRQLPEEGLKFMVYLQKENIIDESGMPKERFSAEFPKEGPSILRIQQVVRGDSAAYFCASSRSGREYEQYFGPGTRLTVT.

This clonotype was seen repeatedly, ten times or more. The V call is TRBV7-2, the J call TRBJ2-4, with 7 nucleotides matching TRBD2. With 5 bases clipped from V and 7 bases from J, the junction kept 5 bases outside the gene matches. This CDR3 is built from 13 residues. Germline V lookup: CDR1 SGHTA, CDR2 FQGNSA. In DNA form, the CDR3 reads TGTGCCAGCAGCCGGGAGGCAAGGAACATTCAGTACTTC. Its translation: CASSREARNIQYF.

This clonotype was detected many times. The rearrangement joins TRBV7-8 to TRBJ2-5; 7 bases match TRBD1. Trimming at V came to 2 bases and at J to 3 bases, leaving 3 bases not matched to a gene. This CDR3 is 14 amino acids long. The germline gives CDR1 SGHVS, CDR2 FQNEAQ. Here the CDR3 DNA reads TGTGCCAGCAGCTTATCGGGACAGAAAGAGACCCAGTACTTC. This translates into CASSLSGQKETQYF.

The chain recombines TRBV12-3 or TRBV12-4 with TRBJ2-3, with D possibly TRBD1 on 6 matching bases. The CDR3 contains 15 residues. The V gene lost 6 bases and the J gene lost 7 bases, with 20 bases spanning the gap. CDR3 DNA: TGTGCCAGCAGAATCCGGGACAATGACAGATATACGCAGTATTTT. This sequence encodes CASRIRDNDRYTQYF.

Regarding this clonotype: Since a much larger clone is just one base distant, this may be a read error. This chain uses TRBV29-1 with TRBJ2-5; 8 bases agree with TRBD1. CDR3 length: 13 amino acids. From germline, CDR1 is SQVTM and CDR2 ANQGSEA. The CDR3 nucleotides read TGCAGCGCTCACGACAGGGGATCGGGGACCCGGTACTTC. It encodes CSAHDRGSGTRYF.

This clonotype was seen only a few times. This chain joins TRBV7-2 and TRBJ2-1; D is unresolved. CDR3 length: 14 residues. Germline V gene data show CDR1 as SGHTA and CDR2 as FQGNSA. V shed 5 bases and J shed 2 bases, with 10 bases lying between them. DNA for the CDR3: TGTGCCAGCAGCCAATTCGGGCCCTACAATGAGCAGTTCTTC. Translated, it gives CASSQFGPYNEQFF.

The table lists this clonotype with many counts. In DNA form, the CDR3 reads TGTGCCAGCAGCCAAGCGCTAGCGGCAGAGACCCAGTACTTC. This encodes CASSQALAAETQYF. V gene TRBV14 combines with J gene TRBJ2-5; 7 bases map to TRBD2. In germline, CDR1 is SGHDN, CDR2 FVKESK. J was trimmed by 4 bases and V by 1 base; bases with no gene match: 3. The CDR3 contains 14 residues.

This clonotype appeared a few times. The chain is built from TRBV5-5 and TRBJ1-5; D gene unclear. Germline CDR1 SGHKS, CDR2 YYEKEE (reference sequence). The V and J ends lost 2 bases and 5 bases respectively, with 14 bases between them. The CDR3 covers 15 residues. CDR3 loop: CASSFNSALDQPQHF. CDR3 in DNA: TGTGCCAGCAGCTTCAACAGTGCTTTGGATCAGCCCCAGCATTTT.

This clonotype was found many times. The chain is built from TRBV7-9 and TRBJ1-1; D unclear. CDR1 is SEHNR, CDR2 FQNEAQ, per germline (reference sequence). The CDR3 covers 13 residues. V lost 3 bases to trimming and J lost 0 bases, with 5 bases between them. This chain's CDR3 is CASSFQMNTEAFF. CDR3 DNA: TGTGCCAGCAGCTTTCAAATGAACACTGAAGCTTTCTTT.

This clonotype was seen repeatedly, ten times or more. This rearrangement joins TRBV5-1 to TRBJ1-1, with TRBD1 identical over 7 bases. V shed 4 bases, J shed 2 bases, and the junction held 5 bases outside the gene matches. The CDR3 spans 14 residues. In germline, CDR1 is SGHRS, CDR2 YFSETQ. CDR3: CASSPGQINTEAFF. CDR3 bases: TGCGCCAGCAGCCCGGGACAGATAAACACTGAAGCTTTCTTT.

This clonotype was seen only a few times. Compared with germline, one end of the junction differs, possibly owing to a read error. The genes are TRBV4-1 and TRBJ2-7; D not certain. This CDR3 spans 13 amino acids. Germline V CDR1 and CDR2: MGHRA, YSYEKL. In nucleotides, the CDR3 is TGTGCCAGCAGCCTCGGGCGGCTCTACGAGCAGTACTTC. Residues: CASSLGRLYEQYF.

This clonotype was observed at least ten times. The chain couples TRBV30 to TRBJ2-1; 13 bases match TRBD2. V lost 3 bases, J lost 4 bases, and 0 bases stayed unmatched. This CDR3 contains 14 residues. Germline CDR1 GTSNPN, CDR2 SVGIG (reference sequence). CDR3 in amino acids: CAWRGLAGYNEQFF. In nucleotides, the CDR3 is TGTGCCTGGAGGGGACTAGCGGGGTACAATGAGCAGTTCTTC.

A word on this clonotype: This may arise from a read error, as a much more abundant clone is one base away. V and J are TRBV6-2 or TRBV6-3 and TRBJ2-5; D possibly corresponds to TRBD1 (5 bases). V gave up 8 bases and J gave up 4 bases, with 14 bases separating them. The CDR3 length is 13 residues. Germline-derived CDR1 and CDR2 are MNHEY and SVGEGT. The chain's CDR3 is CASGQSRVETQYF. The CDR3 DNA follows: TGTGCCAGCGGGCAGTCCAGGGTAGAGACCCAGTACTTC.

This clonotype was counted only a few times. The chain recombines TRBV4-3 with TRBJ2-5, with TRBD1 as a possible D gene (6 bases). Germline V lookup: CDR1 LGHNA, CDR2 YSLEER. The CDR3 runs to 15 residues. The ends were cut back, 0 bases at V and 5 bases at J, with 13 bases in the middle. As DNA, the CDR3 is TGCGCCAGCAGCCAAGATTGGAGGACAGCGGAGACCCAGTACTTC. Protein sequence: CASSQDWRTAETQYF.

This clonotype occurred many times. This chain joins TRBV28 and TRBJ2-3; tentative D call: TRBD2 (5 bases). The germline V and J ends were trimmed by 6 bases and 8 bases, with 12 bases remaining between them. CDR3 length: 12 amino acids. Germline CDR1 MDHEN, CDR2 SYDVKM. The CDR3 here is CASSVDRGTQYF. The CDR3 nucleotides read TGTGCCAGCAGCGTAGACCGGGGTACGCAGTATTTT.

This clonotype showed up many times. The V and J genes are TRBV20-1 and TRBJ1-1; perhaps TRBD1 as D (6 bases). V lost 4 bases and J lost 0, with 9 bases in between. The CDR3 has 13 amino acids. CDR1 and CDR2 from the germline V gene are DFQATT and SNEGSKA (reference sequence). The CDR3 region has the DNA TGCAGTGCTAAGGGACACCTGAACACTGAAGCTTTCTTT. Translating gives CSAKGHLNTEAFF.

V gene TRBV3-1 combines with J gene TRBJ2-2; 9 bases map to TRBD2. V was clipped by 0 bases and J by 6 bases; unmatched bases: 14. The germline V gene encodes CDR1 LGHDT and CDR2 YNNKEL (reference sequence). The CDR3 extends over 19 amino acids. The CDR3 sequence: CASSQEGTSWQVPAGELFF. CDR3 nucleotides: TGTGCCAGCAGCCAAGAAGGGACTAGCTGGCAGGTCCCCGCCGGGGAGCTGTTTTTT. Full variable domain (missing parts from reference TRBV3-1 and TRBJ2-2): DTAVSQTPKYLVTQMGNDKSIKCEQNLGHDTMYWYKQDSKKFLKIMFSYNNKELIINETVPNRFSPKSPDKAHLNLHINSLELGDSAVYFCASSQEGTSWQVPAGELFFGEGSRLTVL.

This clonotype was detected many times. The J gene is TRBJ2-7, the V gene TRBV28; D is uncertain. The ends were cut back, 5 bases at V and 4 bases at J, with 18 bases in the middle. From germline, CDR1 is MDHEN and CDR2 SYDVKM. The CDR3 is 15 amino acids. CDR3 in DNA: TGTGCCAGCAGTGCCACCACATCAACGGTATACGAGCAGTACTTC. This encodes CASSATTSTVYEQYF.

The gene calls are TRBV13 and TRBJ2-1; D is ambiguous. CDR3 length: 10 residues. CDR1 and CDR2 (germline): PRHDT, FYEKMQ (reference sequence). Trimming took 5 bases from V and 10 from J, leaving 6 bases between them. CDR3 nucleotides: TGTGCCAGCAGCCTGGCCGAGCAGTTCTTC. Residues: CASSLAEQFF.

This clonotype was recorded many times. V usage is TRBV29-1 and J usage is TRBJ2-3; D is perhaps TRBD1 (6 bases). Trimming took 7 bases from V and 6 from J, leaving 20 bases between them. CDR1 and CDR2 (germline): SQVTM, ANQGSEA. The CDR3 is 14 residues long. The CDR3 DNA reads as TGCAGCGCCCTGGGACACCGAGGAGCCGATACGCAGTATTTT. Amino acids: CSALGHRGADTQYF.

The CDR3 DNA reads TGTGCCAGCAGCTTAGCCATCAGTTCTAATGAAAAACTGTTTTTT. Its protein is CASSLAISSNEKLFF. This chain links TRBV7-9 with TRBJ1-4; D remains ambiguous. Trimming stripped 0 bases from V and 3 bases from J, with 8 bases between. The CDR3 totals 15 residues. Germline values: CDR1 SEHNR, CDR2 FQNEAQ (reference sequence).

The sample holds many counts of this clonotype. This chain links TRBV2 with TRBJ2-7, with TRBD2 matching over 7 bases. The J segment lost 5 bases and the V segment lost 3 bases, leaving 7 bases of the junction unmatched. The CDR3 extends over 14 amino acids. Per the germline V gene, CDR1 is SNHLY and CDR2 is FYNNEI. The CDR3 DNA reads as TGTGCCAGCAGTGAGGAGCGGGGACTTGACGAGCAGTACTTC. The encoded protein is CASSEERGLDEQYF.

This clonotype was counted at least ten times. CDR3 protein: CASSLSGRGTGDEQYF. CDR3 coding DNA: TGTGCCAGCAGTTTATCGGGGCGAGGGACAGGGGACGAGCAGTACTTC. The chain links TRBV27 to TRBJ2-7, with TRBD1 identical over 10 bases. V shed 0 bases and J 5 bases; nucleotides not matched to a gene: 7. Per germline, CDR1 MNHEY and CDR2 SMNVEV (reference sequence). This CDR3 has 16 amino acids.

This clonotype was seen repeatedly, ten times or more. The chain uses TRBV19 and TRBJ1-2, with TRBD1 identical over 11 bases. V shed 7 bases, J shed 8 bases, and the junction held 9 bases outside the gene matches. Germline V gives CDR1 LNHDA, CDR2 SQIVND (reference sequence). The CDR3 totals 14 residues. DNA for the CDR3: TGTGCCAGTACCCTCCTGGGACAGGGGGGAGGCTACACCTTC. Translating gives CASTLLGQGGGYTF.